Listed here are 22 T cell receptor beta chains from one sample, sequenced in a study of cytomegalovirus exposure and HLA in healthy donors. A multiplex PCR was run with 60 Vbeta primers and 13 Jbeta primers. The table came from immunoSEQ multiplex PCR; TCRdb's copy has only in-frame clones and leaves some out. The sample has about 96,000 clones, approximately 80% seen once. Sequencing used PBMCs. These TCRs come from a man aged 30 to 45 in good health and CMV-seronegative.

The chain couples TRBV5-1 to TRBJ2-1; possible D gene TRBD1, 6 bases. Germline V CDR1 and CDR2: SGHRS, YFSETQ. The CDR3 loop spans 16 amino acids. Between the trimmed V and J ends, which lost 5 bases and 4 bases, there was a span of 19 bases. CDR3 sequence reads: CASRSLGTMGYNEQFF. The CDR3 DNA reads TGCGCCAGCAGGAGCCTCGGGACAATGGGGTACAATGAGCAGTTCTTC.

DNA for the CDR3: TGTGCCAGCAGTTTAATGGCGGGGGGGCACAATGAGCAGTTCTTC. Encoded protein: CASSLMAGGHNEQFF. The chain employs TRBV27 and TRBJ2-1; 9 bases agree with TRBD2. From germline, CDR1 is MNHEY and CDR2 SMNVEV (reference sequence). This CDR3 contains 15 residues. V shed 2 bases and J 5 bases; nucleotides not matched to a gene: 4.

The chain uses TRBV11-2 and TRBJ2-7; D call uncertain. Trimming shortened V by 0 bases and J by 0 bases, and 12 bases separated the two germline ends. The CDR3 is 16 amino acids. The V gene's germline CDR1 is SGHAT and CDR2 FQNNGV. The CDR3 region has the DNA TGTGCCAGCAGCTTAGATACGATGGGCCTCTCCTACGAGCAGTACTTC. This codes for CASSLDTMGLSYEQYF.

The CDR3 loop reads CAWRMPGASATYNEQFF. The CDR3 DNA is TGTGCCTGGAGGATGCCTGGGGCTAGCGCTACCTACAATGAGCAGTTCTTC. The rearrangement links TRBV30 to TRBJ2-1; D might be TRBD2 (6 bases). Looked up from germline, CDR1 is GTSNPN and CDR2 is SVGIG (reference sequence). Trimming cost V 3 bases and J 2 bases, with 20 bases left between them. This CDR3 contains 17 residues.

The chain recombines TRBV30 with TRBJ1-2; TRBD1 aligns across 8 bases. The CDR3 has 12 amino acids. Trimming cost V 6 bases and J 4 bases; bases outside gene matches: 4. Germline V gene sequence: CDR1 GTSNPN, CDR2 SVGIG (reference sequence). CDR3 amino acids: CACQGAGYGYTF. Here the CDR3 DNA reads TGTGCCTGCCAGGGGGCGGGCTATGGCTACACCTTC.

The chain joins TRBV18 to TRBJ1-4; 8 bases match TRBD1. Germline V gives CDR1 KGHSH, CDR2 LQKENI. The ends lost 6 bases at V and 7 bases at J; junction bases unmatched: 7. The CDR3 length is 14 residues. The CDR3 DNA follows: TGTGCCAGCTCGCCGCCAGGGGGCGCTGAAAAACTGTTTTTT. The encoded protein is CASSPPGGAEKLFF.

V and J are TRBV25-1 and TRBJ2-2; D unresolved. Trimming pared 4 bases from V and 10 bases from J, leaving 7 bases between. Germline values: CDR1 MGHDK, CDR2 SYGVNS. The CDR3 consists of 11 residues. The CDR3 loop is CASSGLVELFF. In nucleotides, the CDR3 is TGTGCCAGCAGTGGGCTGGTGGAGCTGTTTTTT. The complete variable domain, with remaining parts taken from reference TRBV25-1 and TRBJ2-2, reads EADIYQTPRYLVIGTGKKITLECSQTMGHDKMYWYQQDPGMELHLIHYSYGVNSTEKGDLSSESTVSRIRTEHFPLTLESARPSHTSQYLCASSGLVELFFGEGSRLTVL.

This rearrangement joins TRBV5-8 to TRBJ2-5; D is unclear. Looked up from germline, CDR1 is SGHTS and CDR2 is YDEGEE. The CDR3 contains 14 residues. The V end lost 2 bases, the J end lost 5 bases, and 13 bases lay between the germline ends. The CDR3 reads CASSFGQPKETQYF. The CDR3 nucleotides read TGTGCCAGCAGCTTTGGGCAGCCAAAGGAGACCCAGTACTTC.

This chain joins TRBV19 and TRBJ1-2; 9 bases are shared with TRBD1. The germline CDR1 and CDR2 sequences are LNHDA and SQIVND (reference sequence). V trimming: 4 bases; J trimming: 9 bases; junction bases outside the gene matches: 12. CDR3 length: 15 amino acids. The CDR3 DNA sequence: TGTGCCAGTAGTACGCACCGGGACAGGGAGACGCGCTACACCTTC. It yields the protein CASSTHRDRETRYTF.

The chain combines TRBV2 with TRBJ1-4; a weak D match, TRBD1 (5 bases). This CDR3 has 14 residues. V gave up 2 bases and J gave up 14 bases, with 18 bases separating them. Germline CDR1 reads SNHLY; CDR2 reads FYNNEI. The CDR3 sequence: CASSETQAVGGLFF. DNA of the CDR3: TGTGCCAGCAGTGAAACACAGGCCGTGGGAGGGCTGTTTTTT.

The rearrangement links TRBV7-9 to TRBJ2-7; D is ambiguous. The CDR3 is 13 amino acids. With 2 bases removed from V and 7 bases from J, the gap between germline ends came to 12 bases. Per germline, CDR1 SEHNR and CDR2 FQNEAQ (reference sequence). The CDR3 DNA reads TGTGCCAGCAGCTTATCGTTTATAACTGAGCAGTACTTC. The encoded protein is CASSLSFITEQYF.

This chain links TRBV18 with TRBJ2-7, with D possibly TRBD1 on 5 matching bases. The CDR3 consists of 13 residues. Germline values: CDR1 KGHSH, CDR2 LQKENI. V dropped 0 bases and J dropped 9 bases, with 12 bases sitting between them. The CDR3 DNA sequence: TGTGCCAGCTCACCACCGGACATACACTTGCAGTACTTC. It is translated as CASSPPDIHLQYF.

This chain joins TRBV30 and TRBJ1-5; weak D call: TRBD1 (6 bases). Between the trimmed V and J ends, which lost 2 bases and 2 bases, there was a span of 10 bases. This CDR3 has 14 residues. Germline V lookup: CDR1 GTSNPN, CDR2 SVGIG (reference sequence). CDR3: CAWSPQGGNQPQHF. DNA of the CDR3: TGTGCCTGGAGTCCACAGGGCGGCAATCAGCCCCAGCATTTT.

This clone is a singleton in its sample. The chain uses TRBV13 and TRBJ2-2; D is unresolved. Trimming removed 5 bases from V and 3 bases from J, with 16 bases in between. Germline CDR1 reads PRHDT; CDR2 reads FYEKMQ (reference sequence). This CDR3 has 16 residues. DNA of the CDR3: TGTGCCAGCAGCAGGAGTTTGGGTGGCTACACCGGGGAGCTGTTTTTT. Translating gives CASSRSLGGYTGELFF. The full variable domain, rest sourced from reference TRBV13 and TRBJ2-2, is AAGVIQSPRHLIKEKRETATLKCYPIPRHDTVYWYQQGPGQDPQFLISFYEKMQSDKGSIPDRFSAQQFSDYHSELNMSSLELGDSALYFCASSRSLGGYTGELFFGEGSRLTVL.

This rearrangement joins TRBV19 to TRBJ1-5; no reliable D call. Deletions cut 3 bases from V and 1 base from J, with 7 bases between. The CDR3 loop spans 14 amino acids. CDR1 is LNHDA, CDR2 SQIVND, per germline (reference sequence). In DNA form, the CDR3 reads TGTGCCAGTAGTATTAGAGTAAGCAATCAGCCCCAGCATTTT. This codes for CASSIRVSNQPQHF.

The DNA of the CDR3 is TGTGCCAGCAGCGCGATGGGGGGGGATCAGCCCCAGCATTTT. The encoded protein is CASSAMGGDQPQHF. This chain links TRBV11-2 with TRBJ1-5; a possible D gene is TRBD1 (5 bases). The germline gives CDR1 SGHAT, CDR2 FQNNGV. V was clipped by 5 bases and J by 5 bases, with 13 bases between them. This CDR3 is built from 14 residues.

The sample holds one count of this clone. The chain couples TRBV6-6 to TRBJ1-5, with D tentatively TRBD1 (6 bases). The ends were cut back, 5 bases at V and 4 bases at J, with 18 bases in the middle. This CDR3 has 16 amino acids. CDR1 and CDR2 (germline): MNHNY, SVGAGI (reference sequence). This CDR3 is CASSIPGTQFNQPQHF. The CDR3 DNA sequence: TGTGCCAGCAGTATACCCGGGACACAATTTAATCAGCCCCAGCATTTT.

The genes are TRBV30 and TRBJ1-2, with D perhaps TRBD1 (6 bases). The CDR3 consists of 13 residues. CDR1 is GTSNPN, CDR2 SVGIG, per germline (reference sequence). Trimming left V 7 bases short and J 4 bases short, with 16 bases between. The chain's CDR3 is CASSRGTLYGYTF. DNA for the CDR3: TGTGCCTCTTCGAGGGGGACGCTCTATGGCTACACCTTC.

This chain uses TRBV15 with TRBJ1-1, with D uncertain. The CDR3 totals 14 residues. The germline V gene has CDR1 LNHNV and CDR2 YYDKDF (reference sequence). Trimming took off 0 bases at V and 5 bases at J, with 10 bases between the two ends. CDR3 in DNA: TGTGCCACCAGCAGAGATTTTGGAGGGACTGAAGCTTTCTTT. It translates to CATSRDFGGTEAFF. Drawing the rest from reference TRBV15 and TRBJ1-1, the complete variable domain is DAMVIQNPRYQVTQFGKPVTLSCSQTLNHNVMYWYQQKSSQAPKLLFHYYDKDFNNEADTPDNFQSRRPNTSFCFLDIRSPGLGDTAMYLCATSRDFGGTEAFFGQGTRLTVV.

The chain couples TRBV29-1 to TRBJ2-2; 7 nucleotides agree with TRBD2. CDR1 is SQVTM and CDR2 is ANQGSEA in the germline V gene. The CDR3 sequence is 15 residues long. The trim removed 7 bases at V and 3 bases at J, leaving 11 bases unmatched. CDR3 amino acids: CSGARGSLDTGELFF. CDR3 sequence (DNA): TGCAGCGGGGCCCGCGGGAGTCTGGACACCGGGGAGCTGTTTTTT.

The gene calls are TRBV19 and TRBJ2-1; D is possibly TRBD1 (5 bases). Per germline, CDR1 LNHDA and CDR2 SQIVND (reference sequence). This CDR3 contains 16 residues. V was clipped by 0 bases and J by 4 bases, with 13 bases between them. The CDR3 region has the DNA TGTGCCAGTAGTATAGATCTGGGGCAGGGTTACAATGAGCAGTTCTTC. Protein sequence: CASSIDLGQGYNEQFF.

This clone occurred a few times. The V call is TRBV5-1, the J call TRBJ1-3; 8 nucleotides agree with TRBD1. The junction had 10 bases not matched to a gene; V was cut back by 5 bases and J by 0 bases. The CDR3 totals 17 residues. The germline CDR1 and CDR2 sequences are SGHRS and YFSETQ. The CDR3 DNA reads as TGCGCCAGCAGGGGACTGGGACAGGAGAACTCTGGAAACACCATATATTTT. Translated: CASRGLGQENSGNTIYF.